The present TCR beta chain was sequenced within a study of T cells in Graves' hyperthyroidism and ophthalmopathy. Authors of the study amplified TCR beta CDR3 regions from RNA transcripts. The HTBI primer set was used in a first-round RT-PCR of the TCR CDR3. TCRdb analysed the multiplex PCR reads with MiXCR anew, one entry per CDR3 protein. The table includes 450,000 to 650,000 distinct CDR3 sequences, over 12% detected once. This clonotype was seen more than once but under ten times. Its antigen remains unidentified. Disease duration was under 3 months in the ophthalmopathy patients, who also had a Clinical Activity Score of at least 3 and a NOSPECS grade of at least 4. Exclusion of patients followed from uncontrolled infection, other autoimmune disease, pregnancy or lactation. Thyroid ultrasound, orbital computed tomography, clinical symptoms, and serum thyroxine and TRAb underpinned diagnoses. General study points: Most clonotypes that expanded in the thyroid above 0.001 also showed up in blood.

Losses at the gene ends were 2 bases for V and 4 bases for J; bases not matched to a gene: 3. CDR1 and CDR2 from the germline V gene are SGHDT and YYEEEE. This CDR3 is 14 amino acids long. The chain is built from TRBV5-6 and TRBJ1-2; 9 nucleotides agree with TRBD1. Sequenced material: blood. The sequence derives from a woman between 18 and 29 years old with Graves' ophthalmopathy. This CDR3 reads CASSLLDRGYGYTF. Here the CDR3 DNA reads TGTGCCAGCAGCTTATTGGACAGGGGCTATGGCTACACCTTC.